These T cell receptor beta chains were read from a single sample in a study of control samples from healthy donors and cancer patients. Sequencing was performed with immunoSEQ multiplex PCR; in TCRdb, only in-frame clones are kept and a portion is missing. The sample has some 45,000 clones; approximately 90% are singletons. The sample taken for sequencing was PBMCs. The receptors stem from a woman in her 40s with head and neck cancer. Each CDR3 is given with its conserved first and last residue.

TRBV15,CATSKNRPGGGYEQYF
TRBV30,CAWTTRQGSTYEQYF
TRBV9,CASSVGPGLNSPLHF
TRBV3-1/TRBV3-2,CASSPSYEQYF
TRBV28,CASSFRTGQNNSPLHF
TRBV29-1,CSVKPGQGIHEQYF
TRBV5-5,CASSLLPGHSTSGKNIQYF
TRBV7-9,CASAPQGSYNEQFF
TRBV6-4,CASSDGRDDSPLHF
TRBV21-1,CASSKALGLAGEPNTGELFF
TRBV11-2,CASSLAPGVAFF
TRBV24-1,CATGSGHTAEETQYF
TRBV5-1,CASGPGHQMNTEAFF
TRBV12-3/TRBV12-4,CASSPEAFF
TRBV20-1,CSASGRLYEQYF
TRBV18,CASSLGQDDTEAFF
TRBV27,CASSFSASTDTQYF
TRBV5-1,CASSLAWGVGSAKNIQYF
TRBV18,CASSRDRRNTEAFF
TRBV6-6,CASSYSTGSVYEQYF
TRBV5-1,CASSPDRGADTQYF
TRBV6-6,CASSSGSVTDTQYF
TRBV24-1,CATRGASGTGELFF
TRBV5-1,CASSLGLNGYTF
TRBV7-3,CASSVDPSGYNEQFF
TRBV20-1,CSASRAPGSYNEQFF
TRBV7-9,CASSLWDQPPITEAFF
TRBV25-1,CASSETGGAKNIQYF
TRBV9,CASSVVRGETQYF
TRBV28,CASSADRVSYGYTF
TRBV15,CATSGALGGSYTF
TRBV27,CASSLEQVNTGELFF
TRBV5-1,CASSPRTSGYNEQFF
TRBV19,CASSQGQRSNQPQHF
TRBV5-4,CASSSSQRSSTDTQYF
TRBV7-8,CASSSAGLISGNTIYF
TRBV7-2,CASSLSESSGANVLTF
TRBV4-2,CASSQAGVSSEQYF
TRBV5-4,CASSFGRTYEQYF
TRBV7-9,CASSLVDRLAGVHEQFF
TRBV19,CASSISLGGATEAFF
TRBV5-1,CASSLELGEQYF
TRBV19,CASSIVGTVSNQPQHF
TRBV27,CASSLIRSGGVDNEQFF
TRBV18,CASTRFEGGNYGYIF
TRBV7-2,CASSLRGRLNTIYF
TRBV27,CASGDSPNTEAFF
TRBV7-8,CASSLGSPGNTEAFF
TRBV18,CASSPAGTSGTDTQYF
TRBV30,CAWLYPGETQYF
TRBV28,CASTLRGLASYNEQFF
TRBV7-2,CASSRLAGEQFF
TRBV19,CASISGTGGGYGYTF
TRBV11-3,CASSVGRTGRHEQYF
TRBV19,CASSTDRVGQPQHF
TRBV27,CASSSGDRGDYGYTF
TRBV11-2,CASSLGLADTQYF